This T cell receptor beta chain was obtained from a study of early T cells in non-severe SARS-CoV-2 infection. Study information: Chains stayed unpaired after sequencing of bulk RNA from unsorted whole blood. The study, taken as a whole, reports: VDJdb matching, biased toward anti-spike CD8 responses, missed private and CD4 specificities.

Only a few counts were recorded for this clonotype. Its antigen is not known. V was pared by 1 base and J by 2 bases, with 9 bases between. The germline gives CDR1 LGHDT, CDR2 YNNKEL (reference sequence). The CDR3 loop spans 15 amino acids. Unique molecular identifiers (one per individual cDNA molecule) were attached. TCRdb used MiXCR to reprocess the 5' RACE reads, holding one entry per CDR3 protein. The repertoire includes more than 65,000 distinct CDR3 sequences, around an eighth of them detected once, and around 2.9% sits in the top ten. The clonotype comes from an adult who was a healthcare worker with PCR-confirmed SARS-CoV-2 infection or an uninfected control (not recorded which). Sequenced here: whole blood, sampled at baseline. The V and J genes are TRBV3-1 and TRBJ2-1; no clear D. Written as DNA, the CDR3 is TGTGCCAGCAGCCAAGGGACGGAAGCCTACAATGAGCAGTTCTTC. Amino acid sequence: CASSQGTEAYNEQFF.